The present T cell receptor beta chain was sequenced within a study of beta chain features in type 1 diabetes. Study conclusions and caveats: Shorter TCRB CDR3s, moderately but significantly so, were found in Type 1 diabetes patients in all four CD4+ subsets.

The authors reverse transcribed all of the isolated RNA, so sequencing captured expressed TCRB transcripts. TCRdb's table, derived via immunoSEQ multiplex PCR, lists solely in-frame clones and lacks some. The data show 250,000 to 300,000 clones, about 13% seen once. Comments on this clone: Its antigen is as yet unknown.

V was cut by 1 base and J by 1 base, with 7 bases left in between. The CDR3 covers 14 residues. Germline V gene sequence: CDR1 SGHKS, CDR2 YYEKEE (reference sequence). The sequencing input was naive CD4+ T cells from blood. The chain has TRBV5-5 and TRBJ2-3; D not certain. The receptor comes from a man aged 25 to 40 with type 1 diabetes. CDR3 region: CASSLWLGTDTQYF. In nucleotides, the CDR3 is TGTGCCAGCAGCTTGTGGTTAGGCACAGATACGCAGTATTTT.